Below are 18 T cell receptor beta chains sequenced from a single sample in a study of T cell repertoires in cytomegalovirus infection. Via MiXCR, TCRdb re-called the reads, giving one row per CDR3 protein. The sample gives just under 500,000 distinct CDR3 sequences, roughly 34% of which show up once; 15% to 20% is in the top ten. Their specific antigens are unknown. The sequenced sample was cultured PBMCs, obtained from culture after CMV antigen stimulation. The receptors were gathered from a human donor in good health (CMV status not recorded). Some clones in this sample may be carry-over from other donors' samples.

This chain joins TRBV27 and TRBJ1-4; no clear D. Germline-derived CDR1 and CDR2 are MNHEY and SMNVEV (reference sequence). Between the trimmed V and J ends, which lost 4 bases and 4 bases, there was a span of 10 bases. The length of the CDR3 is 14 residues. The CDR3: CASSSEPFNEKLFF. CDR3 nucleotide sequence: TGTGCCAGCAGTTCCGAGCCGTTTAATGAAAAACTGTTTTTT.

The rearrangement uses TRBV6-1 and TRBJ2-7; 8 bases line up with TRBD2. Looked up from germline, CDR1 is MNHNS and CDR2 is SASEGT. Germline trimming cut 5 bases from V and 6 bases from J; bases unmatched to any gene: 9. The CDR3 loop spans 14 amino acids. CDR3 sequence reads: CASSTAGTSREQYV. CDR3 nucleotide sequence: TGTGCCAGCAGTACTGCCGGGACTAGTCGCGAGCAGTACGTC.

This clonotype was counted only a few times. V is TRBV7-6 and J is TRBJ2-1; 8 bases fit TRBD2. CDR3 size: 15 residues. The J segment lost 7 bases and the V segment lost 1 base, leaving 6 bases of the junction unmatched. Germline V CDR1 and CDR2: SGHVS, FNYEAQ. This CDR3 reads CASSLEAGEGNEQFF. In DNA, the CDR3 is TGTGCCAGCAGCTTAGAAGCGGGAGAAGGTAATGAGCAGTTCTTC.

The chain links TRBV4-3 to TRBJ2-1, with TRBD2 identical over 9 bases. V was clipped by 0 bases and J by 9 bases; unmatched bases: 9. Germline CDR1 and CDR2: LGHNA and YSLEER. The CDR3 runs 16 residues. CDR3 sequence reads: CASSQDLAGGPGEQFF. The CDR3 DNA follows: TGCGCCAGCAGCCAAGATCTTGCGGGAGGGCCAGGTGAGCAGTTCTTC.

The chain recombines TRBV20-1 with TRBJ2-2; TRBD2 might be the D (5 bases). CDR1 is DFQATT and CDR2 is SNEGSKA in the germline V gene (reference sequence). The CDR3 has 14 amino acids. V was shortened by 5 bases and J by 1 base, with 11 bases between the two germline ends. CDR3 amino acids: CSADSAKNTGELFF. DNA of the CDR3: TGCAGTGCTGATAGCGCAAAGAACACCGGGGAGCTGTTTTTT.

This clonotype showed up many times. This sequence joins TRBV7-2 and TRBJ1-2; D is ambiguous. The CDR3 has 15 residues. V was pared by 1 base and J by 4 bases, with 13 bases between. Germline V gene data show CDR1 as SGHTA and CDR2 as FQGNSA. As DNA, the CDR3 is TGTGCCAGCAGCTTAGTAAGGGTAGTGGGCTATGGCTACACCTTC. Translating it yields CASSLVRVVGYGYTF.

The chain employs TRBV6-2 or TRBV6-3 and TRBJ1-2; tentative D call: TRBD1 (5 bases). CDR3 length equals 14 residues. Germline loops: CDR1 MNHEY, CDR2 SVGEGT. Between the trimmed V and J ends, which lost 3 bases and 4 bases, there was a span of 12 bases. The CDR3 DNA reads TGTGCCAGCAGTTATCTGCAGGGAGGCTATGGCTACACCTTC. Its translation: CASSYLQGGYGYTF.

Of note for this clonotype: Sequence at one end of the junction differs from germline and may be a read error. The chain employs TRBV4-1 and TRBJ2-3; 7 bases are shared with TRBD2. The CDR3 runs to 21 residues. Looked up from germline, CDR1 is MGHRA and CDR2 is YSYEKL. CDR3 sequence: CASSQEAATGGPARSTDTQYF. In DNA form, the CDR3 reads TGTGCCAGCAGCCAAGAAGCGGCGACGGGAGGCCCAGCAAGAAGCACAGATACGCAGTATTTT.

This clonotype was recorded a few times. The J gene is TRBJ2-4, the V gene TRBV7-9, with D tentatively TRBD1 or TRBD2 (5 bases each). The CDR3 spans 16 residues. Between the trimmed V and J ends, which lost 1 base and 0 bases, there was a span of 10 bases. Per germline, CDR1 SEHNR and CDR2 FQNEAQ (reference sequence). The CDR3: CASSLGTGLAKNIQYF. CDR3 DNA: TGTGCCAGCAGCTTAGGTACGGGGCTAGCCAAAAACATTCAGTACTTC.

This clonotype has more than one count but fewer than ten. This chain links TRBV7-9 with TRBJ1-2; no clear D gene. Germline V gives CDR1 SEHNR, CDR2 FQNEAQ (reference sequence). The CDR3 has 15 amino acids. Trimming stripped 4 bases from V and 4 bases from J, with 16 bases between. This chain's CDR3 is CASSSGNGVAYGYTF. Here the CDR3 DNA reads TGTGCCAGCAGCTCTGGGAACGGGGTGGCCTATGGCTACACCTTC.

This clonotype was seen only a few times. V gene TRBV5-6 combines with J gene TRBJ1-2; TRBD1 aligns across 7 bases. Germline CDR1 is SGHDT and CDR2 is YYEEEE. V shed 4 bases and J 5 bases; nucleotides not matched to a gene: 5. This CDR3 contains 13 residues. The CDR3 DNA follows: TGTGCCAGCAGCGTTGACAGGGAATATGGCTACACCTTC. Amino acids: CASSVDREYGYTF.

This clonotype has a count of ten or more. V is TRBV29-1 and J is TRBJ2-5; D might be TRBD1 or TRBD2, each matching 5 bases. The V gene's germline CDR1 is SQVTM and CDR2 ANQGSEA. The CDR3 contains 12 residues. Trimming shortened V by 6 bases and J by 5 bases, and 13 bases separated the two germline ends. CDR3 DNA: TGCAGCGTCCGTCGGGACGCTGAGACCCAGTACTTC. Translated, it gives CSVRRDAETQYF. The variable domain in full, with the rest retrieved from reference TRBV29-1 and TRBJ2-5, is SAVISQKPSRDICQRGTSLTIQCQVDSQVTMMFWYRQQPGQSLTLIATANQGSEATYESGFVIDKFPISRPNLTFSTLTVSNMSPEDSSIYLCSVRRDAETQYFGPGTRLLVL.

This clonotype was observed many times. V gene TRBV7-9 combines with J gene TRBJ1-1; 8 bases align to TRBD1. The ends lost 1 base at V and 4 bases at J; junction bases unmatched: 2. The germline V gene encodes CDR1 SEHNR and CDR2 FQNEAQ (reference sequence). There are 14 residues in the CDR3. The CDR3 sequence: CASSLDRGFTEAFF. The CDR3 bases are TGTGCCAGCAGCTTAGACAGGGGGTTCACTGAAGCTTTCTTT.

This chain joins TRBV20-1 and TRBJ2-1, with 9 positions matching TRBD2. J was trimmed by 8 bases and V by 3 bases; bases with no gene match: 11. The CDR3 is made up of 15 amino acids. Germline CDR1 DFQATT, CDR2 SNEGSKA (reference sequence). CDR3 amino acids: CSASTLAGTYDEQFF. The DNA of the CDR3 is TGCAGTGCTAGTACGCTAGCGGGAACTTACGATGAGCAGTTCTTC.

In this sample, this clonotype turned up once. Just one base apart from a much larger clone, this may be a read error. The chain couples TRBV7-2 to TRBJ2-7; D unresolved. Trimming left V 5 bases short and J 7 bases short, with 12 bases between. Germline lookup yields CDR1 SGHTA and CDR2 FQGNSA. This CDR3 has 12 residues. The CDR3 nucleotides read TGTGCCAGCAGCCAGGACCTCGAGGAGCAGTACTTC. Its protein is CASSQDLEEQYF.

This sequence joins TRBV30 and TRBJ1-6; 10 nucleotides align to TRBD1. CDR3 length: 14 amino acids. CDR1 is GTSNPN and CDR2 is SVGIG in the germline V gene (reference sequence). V shed 5 bases, J shed 6 bases, and the junction held 4 bases outside the gene matches. The CDR3: CAWSGTGANSPLHF. The CDR3 DNA sequence: TGTGCCTGGTCCGGGACAGGGGCTAATTCACCCCTCCACTTT.

The chain uses TRBV6-6 and TRBJ2-7; the match to TRBD1 covers 7 bases. The V segment lost 2 bases and the J segment 2 bases; nucleotides outside the gene matches: 24. Germline CDR1 and CDR2: MNHNY and SVGAGI (reference sequence). CDR3 length: 21 residues. The CDR3 DNA reads TGTGCCAGCAGTTACCACAAAAACCCGGGACAGTCCCTCAACGCTGCCTACGAGCAGTACGTC. Encoded protein: CASSYHKNPGQSLNAAYEQYV.

The CDR3 DNA follows: TGTGCCAGCAGCTTAGAGGACTCGGGTAAGCAGTTCTTC. Translating gives CASSLEDSGKQFF. The V gene is TRBV11-2, the J gene TRBJ2-1, with a possible D match to TRBD2 (5 bases). This CDR3 is built from 13 residues. Germline assignment: CDR1 SGHAT and CDR2 FQNNGV. V was trimmed by 0 bases and J by 11 bases, leaving 11 bases between them.